The T cell receptor beta chain described here comes from a study of blood T cell repertoires in COVID-19. The germline V and J ends were trimmed by 4 bases and 0 bases, with 13 bases remaining between them. Germline values: CDR1 SGHRS, CDR2 YFSETQ. The CDR3 covers 16 residues. Generated by immunoSEQ multiplex PCR, the TCRdb table keeps only in-frame clones and is missing some. The sample holds 490,000 or so clones, around 89% seen once. The chain carries TRBV5-1 and TRBJ1-4, with D perhaps matching TRBD1 (6 bases). This clonotype was obtained from a middle-aged woman who had recovered from COVID-19. The sequenced sample was PBMCs or T cells enriched from blood (not recorded which). CDR3 sequence: CASSANRVSTNEKLFF. DNA for the CDR3: TGCGCCAGCAGCGCAAACAGGGTTTCAACTAATGAAAAACTGTTTTTT.